Below are 27 T cell receptor beta chains sequenced from a single sample in a study of T cells in Graves' hyperthyroidism and ophthalmopathy (dated by TCRdb to about 2019). The library was obtained by multiplex PCR. The instrument given in TCRdb is Illumina HiSeq 2000. TCR beta CDR3 regions were amplified from RNA transcripts. The TCR CDR3 was subjected to a first round of RT-PCR using the HTBI primer set and the Qiagen OneStep RT-PCR kit. TCRdb took the public reads, trimmed them with fastp at Q25, ran MiXCR for clone calling and kept in-frame beta chains. Rows merge per CDR3 protein into single entries with the most common DNA and genes. The sample table shows approximately 590,000 distinct CDR3 sequences, and approximately 14% are seen once. The ten largest clones capture under 8% of the sample. Material: blood. These receptors were collected from a woman aged 30 to 39 with Graves' hyperthyroidism.

This clonotype was recorded many times. This CDR3 reads CSAREKAQGLHEQYF. CDR3 coding DNA: TGCAGTGCTAGAGAAAAGGCACAGGGTCTCCACGAGCAGTACTTC. The chain uses TRBV20-1 and TRBJ2-7; D perhaps matches TRBD1 (6 bases). CDR3 length equals 15 residues. Germline-derived CDR1 and CDR2 are DFQATT and SNEGSKA (reference sequence). Between the trimmed V and J ends, which lost 0 bases and 5 bases, there was a span of 17 bases.

This chain connects TRBV24-1 to TRBJ2-4; 10 bases map to TRBD1. The CDR3 sequence is 17 residues long. Germline trimming cut 7 bases from V and 1 base from J; bases unmatched to any gene: 9. Germline V gives CDR1 KGHDR, CDR2 SFDVKD. The CDR3 bases are TGTGCCACCAGAGAGGGACGACAGGGGGCGGCCAAAAACATTCAGTACTTC. Translation gives CATREGRQGAAKNIQYF.

The CDR3 here is CASSEGSTTSGSRDTQYF. DNA of the CDR3: TGTGCCAGCAGCGAAGGGAGCACGACTAGTGGGTCTCGAGATACGCAGTATTTT. The gene calls are TRBV4-2 and TRBJ2-3, with D possibly TRBD2 on 6 matching bases. The CDR3 spans 18 residues. Trimming took off 5 bases at V and 5 bases at J, with 26 bases between the two ends. Germline CDR1 and CDR2: LGHNA and YNFKEQ.

The rearrangement links TRBV20-1 to TRBJ1-2; D not resolved. The CDR3 is 10 residues long. Between the trimmed V and J ends, which lost 7 bases and 7 bases, there was a span of 10 bases. Germline loops: CDR1 DFQATT, CDR2 SNEGSKA (reference sequence). As DNA, the CDR3 is TGCAGTGGGCCAGCCTTTGGCTACACCTTC. Its protein product is CSGPAFGYTF.

This clonotype was observed many times. V gene TRBV20-1 combines with J gene TRBJ2-1; 11 bases match TRBD1. The junction had 6 bases not matched to a gene; V was cut back by 3 bases and J by 8 bases. Germline values: CDR1 DFQATT, CDR2 SNEGSKA (reference sequence). The CDR3 contains 14 residues. CDR3 nucleotides: TGCAGTGCTAGTGGACAGGGGGCAGGTGATGAGCAGTTCTTC. Its translation is CSASGQGAGDEQFF.

This clonotype turned up a few times. The chain couples TRBV4-1 to TRBJ1-1; 8 nucleotides line up with TRBD1. Germline V lookup: CDR1 MGHRA, CDR2 YSYEKL. The CDR3 length is 16 residues. V shed 1 base, J shed 1 base, and the junction held 5 bases outside the gene matches. CDR3 in amino acids: CASSQAPDRGNTEAFF. CDR3 coding DNA: TGCGCCAGCAGCCAAGCCCCCGACAGGGGGAACACTGAAGCTTTCTTT.

This rearrangement joins TRBV24-1 to TRBJ2-3, with D perhaps TRBD2 (6 bases). From germline, CDR1 is KGHDR and CDR2 SFDVKD. V dropped 2 bases and J dropped 4 bases, with 15 bases sitting between them. This CDR3 has 16 residues. For the CDR3, the DNA is TGTGCCACCAGTGATTGGGGGGAGAGGGCCCCAGATACGCAGTATTTT. It is translated as CATSDWGERAPDTQYF.

This clonotype appeared many times. The rearrangement links TRBV2 to TRBJ2-7; 7 bases align to TRBD1. Germline trimming cut 4 bases from V and 6 bases from J; bases unmatched to any gene: 6. The germline gives CDR1 SNHLY, CDR2 FYNNEI. This CDR3 region has 13 residues. CDR3 DNA sequence: TGTGCCAGCAGTGTGACAGGGTATAGCGAGCAGTACTTC. Its translation: CASSVTGYSEQYF.

This clonotype was detected only a few times. The chain carries TRBV4-3 and TRBJ2-1, with 10 positions matching TRBD2. The CDR3 is 16 amino acids. V shed 1 base, J shed 10 bases, and the junction held 10 bases outside the gene matches. Germline values: CDR1 LGHNA, CDR2 YSLEER. The CDR3 protein is CASSQVLAGVGREQFF. CDR3 nucleotides: TGCGCCAGCAGCCAAGTCCTAGCGGGAGTAGGACGGGAGCAGTTCTTC.

In its sample, this clonotype was seen a few times. CDR3 nucleotide sequence: TGTGCCAGCAGGACGGACAGAGACTACAATGAGCAGTTCTTC. Translated: CASRTDRDYNEQFF. This chain uses TRBV7-9 with TRBJ2-1; weak D call: TRBD1 (6 bases). CDR3 length: 14 residues. The germline V and J ends were trimmed by 6 bases and 3 bases, with 12 bases remaining between them. From germline, CDR1 is SEHNR and CDR2 FQNEAQ (reference sequence).

The chain carries TRBV24-1 and TRBJ1-5, with D tentatively TRBD1 (6 bases). Trimming removed 8 bases at V and 4 bases at J, with 8 bases between. This CDR3 region has 12 residues. Per the germline V gene, CDR1 is KGHDR and CDR2 is SFDVKD. The CDR3 DNA reads TGTGCCACCACAGGGGCAAATCAGCCCCAGCATTTT. Its translation: CATTGANQPQHF.

The chain has TRBV29-1 and TRBJ2-1, with D possibly being TRBD1 or TRBD2 (5 bases each). CDR1 SQVTM and CDR2 ANQGSEA come from the germline V gene. V lost 1 base, J lost 5 bases, and 6 bases lay in between. CDR3 length: 12 residues. The DNA of the CDR3 is TGCAGCGTTGAAGTGGGGGACAATGAGCAGTTCTTC. Its protein product is CSVEVGDNEQFF.

This clonotype was seen at least ten times. The rearrangement links TRBV18 to TRBJ2-6; unclear D gene. The CDR3 runs to 13 residues. Per germline, CDR1 KGHSH and CDR2 LQKENI. The chain's CDR3 is CASSPPGANVLTF. CDR3 coding DNA: TGTGCTAGCAGCCCGCCCGGGGCCAACGTCCTGACTTTC. Filled out from reference TRBV18 and TRBJ2-6, the complete variable domain reads NAGVMQNPRHLVRRRGQEARLRCSPMKGHSHVYWYRQLPEEGLKFMVYLQKENIIDESGMPKERFSAEFPKEGPSILRIQQVVRGDSAAYFCASSPPGANVLTFGAGSRLTVL.

This clonotype showed up many times. The gene calls are TRBV10-3 and TRBJ2-5, with D perhaps assigned TRBD1 or TRBD2 (5 bases each). CDR1 is ENHRY, CDR2 SYGVKD, per germline. The CDR3 runs to 14 residues. V lost 0 bases to trimming and J lost 1 base, with 6 bases between them. CDR3 nucleotide sequence: TGTGCCATCAGTGAGTCGAGGGGCCAAGAGACCCAGTACTTC. It specifies CAISESRGQETQYF.

This clonotype was counted once. The CDR3 reads CSAIMTGNSYEQYF. CDR3 nucleotide sequence: TGCAGTGCTATAATGACAGGGAACTCCTACGAGCAGTACTTC. The chain links TRBV20-1 to TRBJ2-7, with 7 bases aligning to TRBD1. The CDR3 loop spans 14 amino acids. Unmatched junction bases numbered 6, after V lost 4 bases and J lost 0 bases. The germline CDR1 and CDR2 sequences are DFQATT and SNEGSKA (reference sequence).

This clonotype was observed at least ten times. This chain uses TRBV5-1 with TRBJ2-5, with 8 positions matching TRBD2. The CDR3 runs to 16 residues. V shed 1 base and J 5 bases; nucleotides not matched to a gene: 10. Germline V gives CDR1 SGHRS, CDR2 YFSETQ. CDR3 sequence: CASSLRREALRETQYF. The DNA for the CDR3 is TGCGCCAGCAGCTTGAGGCGGGAGGCCCTACGGGAGACCCAGTACTTC.

This clonotype has ten or more counts. This chain connects TRBV11-2 to TRBJ2-7; D possibly corresponds to TRBD1 (5 bases). Germline assignment: CDR1 SGHAT and CDR2 FQNNGV. The CDR3 sequence is 15 residues long. V was clipped by 4 bases and J by 2 bases, with 15 bases between them. The CDR3 coding sequence is TGTGCCAGCAGCTCGCGAAGCCTAGGGGCCTACGAGCAGTACTTC. Amino acid sequence: CASSSRSLGAYEQYF.

V usage is TRBV27 and J usage is TRBJ2-1, with D hard to call. The V gene's germline CDR1 is MNHEY and CDR2 SMNVEV (reference sequence). This CDR3 contains 14 residues. V lost 8 bases to trimming and J lost 6 bases, with 17 bases between them. This chain's CDR3 is CASSYASACNEQFF. In DNA, the CDR3 is TGTGCCAGCTCGTATGCTTCAGCCTGCAATGAGCAGTTCTTC.

This clonotype was seen ten or more times. The rearrangement joins TRBV7-3 to TRBJ2-7; D is uncertain. The germline CDR1 and CDR2 sequences are SGHTA and FQGTGA. Trimming removed 0 bases at V and 5 bases at J, with 11 bases between. There are 14 residues in the CDR3. DNA for the CDR3: TGTGCCAGCAGCTTAACCTCGGGCGCGGACGAGCAGTACTTC. Its protein is CASSLTSGADEQYF.

This clonotype was seen a few times. This chain uses TRBV9 with TRBJ2-1; 9 bases fit TRBD2. Trimming took 2 bases from V and 0 from J; bases not matched to a gene: 3. CDR3 length: 16 residues. Germline CDR1 and CDR2: SGDLS and YYNGEE. CDR3 nucleotide sequence: TGTGCCAGCAGCGTTAGCGGGAGTCTCTCCTACAATGAGCAGTTCTTC. It yields the protein CASSVSGSLSYNEQFF.

This clonotype came up a few times. This sequence joins TRBV6-4 and TRBJ2-2; 7 nucleotides align to TRBD2. Per germline, CDR1 MRHNA and CDR2 SNTAGT. This CDR3 comprises 14 residues. V lost 9 bases and J lost 2; bases outside the gene matches: 6. CDR3 sequence (DNA): TGTGCCAGAAAGCGGGACTCAAACACCGGGGAGCTGTTTTTT. Its translation is CARKRDSNTGELFF.

This clonotype was found many times. J is TRBJ2-3 and V is TRBV18; D remains ambiguous. This CDR3 region has 12 residues. V lost 8 bases and J lost 0, with 6 bases in between. The germline gives CDR1 KGHSH, CDR2 LQKENI. Here the CDR3 reads CASRISTDTQYF. As DNA, the CDR3 is TGTGCCAGCCGCATTAGCACAGATACGCAGTATTTT.

At least ten counts were recorded for this clonotype. The J gene is TRBJ2-1, the V gene TRBV3-1, with 8 positions matching TRBD2. The CDR3 covers 13 residues. With V trimmed by 2 bases and J by 7 bases, 1 base remained unmatched. The germline CDR1 and CDR2 sequences are LGHDT and YNNKEL (reference sequence). As DNA, the CDR3 is TGTGCCAGCAGCCAAACGGGAGGGAATGAGCAGTTCTTC. Translated, it gives CASSQTGGNEQFF.

This clonotype was detected a few times. V is TRBV7-9 and J is TRBJ2-7; D might be TRBD1 (5 bases). Germline lookup yields CDR1 SEHNR and CDR2 FQNEAQ (reference sequence). Trimming took off 0 bases at V and 1 base at J, with 19 bases between the two ends. The CDR3 runs 18 residues. The CDR3 DNA reads TGTGCCAGCAGCTTAGCCCTCTCCGACAGTCCCGTTTCCTACGAGCAGTACTTC. Encoded protein: CASSLALSDSPVSYEQYF.

The rearrangement uses TRBV20-1 and TRBJ1-1; 8 bases map to TRBD1. The V gene's germline CDR1 is DFQATT and CDR2 SNEGSKA (reference sequence). Trimming took 6 bases from V and 11 from J; bases not matched to a gene: 8. The CDR3 has 11 residues. The CDR3 DNA sequence: TGCAGTGCGGGGGACAGGCGTTTCGCTTTCTTT. Translation gives CSAGDRRFAFF.

As to this clonotype: Being one base from a much bigger clone, this may be a read error. The rearrangement uses TRBV7-9 and TRBJ2-5; D tentatively reads TRBD1 or TRBD2 (5 bases each). In germline, CDR1 is SEHNR, CDR2 FQNEAQ (reference sequence). The length of the CDR3 is 13 residues. V gave up 7 bases and J gave up 2 bases, with 11 bases separating them. The CDR3 DNA sequence: TGTGCCAGCACCACGGGGCAGCAAGAGACCCAGTACTTC. Encoded protein: CASTTGQQETQYF. The whole variable domain, remainder taken from reference TRBV7-9 and TRBJ2-5, is DTGVSQNPRHKITKRGQNVTFRCDPISEHNRLYWYRQTLGQGPEFLTYFQNEAQLEKSRLLSDRFSAERPKGSFSTLEIQRTEQGDSAMYLCASTTGQQETQYFGPGTRLLVL.

In this sample, this clonotype turned up a few times. The chain has TRBV9 and TRBJ2-2, with D possibly being TRBD2 (5 bases). The CDR3 covers 13 residues. V lost 7 bases, J lost 0 bases, and 7 bases lay in between. In germline, CDR1 is SGDLS, CDR2 YYNGEE. The CDR3 here is CASRGANTGELFF. The CDR3 region has the DNA TGTGCCAGCCGGGGAGCGAACACCGGGGAGCTGTTTTTT.